A single sample is the source of the 8 T cell receptor beta chains below, sequenced in a study of CXCR3-negative and CXCR3-positive naive CD8 T cells (dated by TCRdb to the late 2010s). Instrument used: NextSeq 550. The Human TCR Profiling Kit (MiLaboratory) was used to prepare UMI-labeled 5' RACE TRB cDNA libraries. TCRdb reprocessed the reads and assigns one entry to each CDR3 protein sequence, leaving out DNA. The table for this sample lists about 8,000 distinct CDR3 sequences. Approximately 1.6% of the sample rests with the top ten. Material: naive CXCR3- CD8+ T cells from blood. In the paper's terms, the cell subset or site label means: CD45RO-CCR7+CD27+CD95- naive CD8+ T cells lacking CXCR3 (TNR3-). These receptors were taken from a human donor in good health. Some clones in this sample may be carry-over from other donors' samples.

The chain joins TRBV6-2 or TRBV6-3 to TRBJ1-2. The CDR3 spans 13 residues. The germline CDR1 and CDR2 sequences are MNHEY and SVGEGT. CDR3 amino acids: CASSLGSNYGYTF.

The rearrangement uses TRBV7-8 and TRBJ2-3; with no DNA, the TCRdb D assignment of TRBD1 cannot be verified. This CDR3 spans 12 amino acids. Looked up from germline, CDR1 is SGHVS and CDR2 is FQNEAQ. The CDR3 loop reads CASSWTADTQYF.

Judged by frequency, this clonotype is medium-sized. The chain is built from TRBV6-5 and TRBJ2-7; the TCRdb D gene call, TRBD1, has no DNA to confirm it. From germline, CDR1 is MNHEY and CDR2 SVGAGI. The CDR3 totals 15 residues. The CDR3 sequence is CASSYLGQGSYEQYF.

The chain uses TRBV5-1 and TRBJ2-7. The CDR3 contains 15 residues. CDR1 is SGHRS and CDR2 is YFSETQ in the germline V gene. This chain's CDR3 is CASSWVDGSSYEQYF.

V is TRBV5-1 and J is TRBJ2-3. Germline loops: CDR1 SGHRS, CDR2 YFSETQ. The CDR3 spans 15 residues. CDR3 in amino acids: CASSGTSIGADTQYF.

The CDR3 here is CSAIPAGLWNEQYF. The chain employs TRBV20-1 and TRBJ2-7; TCRdb proposes TRBD2, but this gene call is untestable without DNA. Germline CDR1 reads DFQATT; CDR2 reads SNEGSKA (reference sequence). This CDR3 region has 14 residues.

This chain joins TRBV24-1 and TRBJ2-2; TCRdb's D gene call, TRBD1, goes unchecked for lack of DNA. The V gene's germline CDR1 is KGHDR and CDR2 SFDVKD. The CDR3 runs to 14 residues. CDR3 sequence: CDTSGQGNTGELFF.

V gene TRBV29-1 combines with J gene TRBJ2-1; TCRdb selects TRBD1, and the lack of DNA leaves this call unchecked. Per germline, CDR1 SQVTM and CDR2 ANQGSEA. The CDR3 totals 14 residues. The CDR3 spells CSTRTGTSYNEQFF.